The subject of this entry is one T cell receptor (beta chain). The antigen is not known. The data were taken from a study of chemoradiotherapy in HPV16-positive cancers. Regarding the study as a whole: Only a couple of HPV16-positive patients supplied the functional HPV-specificity definition. In HPV16-positive patients, HPV-responsive T-cell expansion tracked better recurrence-free survival.

Profiled with immunoSEQ multiplex PCR; TCRdb holds only in-frame clones, not every one. The profile shows 30,000 or so clones, 80% to 90% of them singletons. This CDR3 has 12 amino acids. Germline V gene lookup returns CDR1 KGHSH and CDR2 LQKENI. Trimming removed 6 bases from V and 10 bases from J; junction bases left unmatched: 6. The source material was blood, sampled from a patient who underwent chemoradiotherapy. The genes are TRBV18 and TRBJ1-1, with TRBD1 identical over 9 bases. This receptor was obtained from a human donor with HPV-associated anogenital cancer. This CDR3 reads CASSPDRGGAFF. In DNA, the CDR3 is TGTGCCAGCTCGCCGGACAGGGGAGGAGCTTTCTTT.